A selection of T cell receptor beta chains follows, all from one sample in a study of shared clonotypes between healthy human individuals. The protocol was immunoSEQ multiplex PCR, while the TCRdb copy is restricted to in-frame clones and leaves out a portion. The sample comprises around 620,000 clones, 90% to 95% of which are singletons, and about 0.11% rests with the top ten. The sequencing input was naive CD8+ T cells sorted from blood. All receptors come from a woman aged 30 to 39 in good health. CDR3s include the opening cysteine and the closing phenylalanine or tryptophan. D genes are given only for firm matches. Only part of the rows carry a size: once, few, many, or a class if the clone is expanded.

J | V | size | D | CDR3 | DNA
TRBJ1-1 | TRBV5-1 | - | TRBD1 | CASSPGQGKRTEAFF | TGCGCCAGCAGTCCGGGACAGGGGAAGAGGACTGAAGCTTTCTTT
TRBJ1-1 | TRBV19 | - | - | CASSIAENTEAFF | TGTGCCAGTAGTATCGCGGAGAACACTGAAGCTTTCTTT
TRBJ2-7 | TRBV19 | once | - | CASSISVLDYEQYF | TGTGCCAGTAGTATTAGTGTGTTGGACTACGAGCAGTACTTC
TRBJ1-5 | TRBV27 | - | TRBD1 | CASSWGQGANQPQHF | TGTGCCAGCAGTTGGGGACAGGGGGCTAATCAGCCCCAGCATTTT
TRBJ2-3 | TRBV27 | - | - | CASSLGRGRIDTQYF | TGTGCCAGCAGTCTGGGGAGGGGGCGTATAGATACGCAGTATTTT
TRBJ1-4 | TRBV19 | - | - | CASTVSPLAATNEKLFF | TGTGCCAGTACGGTCTCACCATTAGCAGCAACTAATGAAAAACTGTTTTTT
TRBJ2-7 | TRBV28 | - | - | CASRSRGLIGYEQYF | TGTGCCAGCAGGTCTAGAGGACTCATCGGGTACGAGCAGTACTTC
TRBJ1-2 | TRBV29-1 | few | - | CSVVLGNYGYTF | TGCAGCGTTGTCCTGGGGAACTATGGCTACACCTTC
TRBJ2-6 | TRBV6-5 | - | - | CASSQTTGANVLTF | TGTGCCAGCAGTCAGACAACTGGGGCCAACGTCCTGACTTTC
TRBJ2-7 | TRBV21-1 | - | - | CASSTTDREPYEQYF | TGTGCCAGCAGCACCACGGACAGGGAACCCTACGAGCAGTACTTC
TRBJ2-5 | TRBV7-2 | - | - | CASSLDGEETQYF | TGTGCCAGCAGCTTAGATGGAGAGGAGACCCAGTACTTC
TRBJ1-5 | TRBV28 | - | TRBD1 | CASSFGSSLTGYLVQPQHF | TGTGCCAGCAGTTTCGGATCGAGTTTGACAGGGTATTTGGTTCAGCCCCAGCATTTT
TRBJ2-3 | TRBV6-5 | - | - | CASSYPGDTQYF | TGTGCCAGCAGTTATCCCGGTGATACGCAGTATTTT
TRBJ2-1 | TRBV27 | - | TRBD2 | CASRETSGAYNEQFF | TGTGCCAGCAGGGAAACTAGCGGAGCTTACAATGAGCAGTTCTTC
TRBJ2-1 | TRBV4-1 | - | TRBD2 | CASSQLAGVEQFF | TGCGCCAGCAGCCAACTAGCGGGAGTTGAGCAGTTCTTC
TRBJ1-4 | TRBV2 | - | TRBD1 | CASSEDVEQGGTTNEKLFF | TGTGCCAGCAGTGAAGATGTTGAACAGGGGGGGACAACTAATGAAAAACTGTTTTTT
TRBJ2-2 | TRBV6-5 | - | - | CASSYSGGNTGELFF | TGTGCCAGCAGTTACTCTGGGGGAAACACCGGGGAGCTGTTTTTT
TRBJ2-7 | TRBV27 | - | TRBD2 | CASSPSGLAGWYEQYF | TGTGCCAGCAGTCCCTCCGGACTAGCGGGATGGTACGAGCAGTACTTC
TRBJ2-7 | TRBV4-1 | - | TRBD1 | CASSPLTGASYEQYF | TGCGCCAGCAGCCCCTTGACAGGGGCCTCCTACGAGCAGTACTTC
TRBJ1-2 | TRBV30 | few | TRBD1 | CAWHTGVYGYTF | TGTGCCTGGCACACAGGGGTCTATGGCTACACCTTC
TRBJ2-7 | TRBV5-1 | - | - | CASSPTGRSYEQYF | TGCGCCAGCAGCCCAACTGGCAGGTCCTACGAGCAGTACTTC
TRBJ1-1 | TRBV19 | - | - | CASSITSFLNTEAFF | TGTGCCAGTAGTATAACCTCTTTCCTGAACACTGAAGCTTTCTTT
TRBJ2-1 | TRBV27 | - | TRBD1 | CASSLGTGKNEQFF | TGTGCCAGCAGTTTAGGGACAGGGAAGAATGAGCAGTTCTTC
TRBJ1-5 | TRBV19 | - | - | CASSIYGWNQPQHF | TGTGCCAGTAGTATCTACGGATGGAATCAGCCCCAGCATTTT
TRBJ2-3 | TRBV5-1 | - | - | CASSLGTSNTDTQYF | TGCGCCAGCAGCTTGGGGACTTCCAACACAGATACGCAGTATTTT
TRBJ2-5 | TRBV11-2 | - | - | CASSYAFQETQYF | TGTGCCAGCAGCTACGCTTTCCAAGAGACCCAGTACTTC
TRBJ2-7 | TRBV7-8 | - | TRBD1 | CASSSRDRVYEQYF | TGTGCCAGCAGCAGCCGGGACAGGGTTTACGAGCAGTACTTC
TRBJ2-7 | TRBV9 | once | - | CASSAYPGQTYEQYF | TGTGCCAGCAGCGCCTATCCGGGACAAACCTACGAGCAGTACTTC
TRBJ1-2 | TRBV7-9 | once | - | CASSSSVLQSYGYTF | TGTGCCAGCAGCTCTTCAGTTTTACAGTCCTATGGCTACACCTTC
TRBJ2-1 | TRBV5-1 | - | - | CASSLNRETRSSSFGNEQFF | TGCGCCAGCAGCTTGAACCGGGAAACCCGGAGTTCTTCCTTTGGCAATGAGCAGTTCTTC
TRBJ1-5 | TRBV7-8 | once | - | CASSEPGKNSNQPQHF | TGTGCCAGCAGCGAACCGGGGAAAAATAGCAATCAGCCCCAGCATTTT
TRBJ2-7 | TRBV21-1 | - | - | CASSKEGSGWAYEQYF | TGTGCCAGCAGCAAAGAGGGTAGCGGGTGGGCCTACGAGCAGTACTTC
TRBJ2-7 | TRBV6-5 | - | - | CASSYTPASYEQYF | TGTGCCAGCAGTTACACTCCGGCTAGTTACGAGCAGTACTTC
TRBJ2-7 | TRBV28 | - | - | CASSSWVSYEQYF | TGTGCCAGCAGCTCCTGGGTTTCCTACGAGCAGTACTTC
TRBJ1-1 | TRBV2 | few | - | CASTHPNTEAFF | TGTGCCAGCACTCACCCGAACACTGAAGCTTTCTTT
TRBJ2-7 | TRBV2 | - | - | CASSPSPSSYEQYF | TGTGCCAGCAGTCCTAGCCCGAGCTCCTACGAGCAGTACTTC
TRBJ2-7 | TRBV5-6 | - | - | CASSLGSPYEQYF | TGTGCCAGCAGCCTTGGCTCGCCCTACGAGCAGTACTTC
TRBJ2-2 | TRBV12-5 | - | - | CASAGKKFTGELFF | TGTGCTAGTGCCGGGAAGAAGTTCACCGGGGAGCTGTTTTTT
TRBJ2-7 | TRBV19 | few | TRBD1 | CASSIGQGMYEQYF | TGTGCCAGTAGTATAGGACAGGGGATGTACGAGCAGTACTTC